This passage covers 31 T cell receptor beta chains from one sample sequenced in a study of regulatory dendritic cells for organ transplantation (dated by TCRdb to 2017 to 2019). Sorted T cell subsets were CFSE-labeled and co-cultured for 4 to 6 days with allogeneic regulatory or mature dendritic cells at a 1:10 DC:T ratio. Library preparation used the immunoSEQ multiplex PCR assay. TCRdb took this table from immuneACCESS and kept in-frame rearrangements with V and J called. Such tables lack part of the clones; where checked against another copy, unresolved V genes explain under half of the gap, and the rest is unexplained. In all, the sample holds about 12,000 clones, and 89% of those were seen once. The ten largest clones take up approximately 0.45% of the sample. These receptors lack a known antigen. The sequencing input was naive CD8+ T cells from blood cultured with dendritic cells. Reading the label with the study, this specimen's cell subset or site is: CD45RA+ naive T cells. These receptors all stem from a human donor in good health.

The CDR3 here is CAGGDVVTEAFF. CDR3 bases: TGTGCCGGGGGGGATGTTGTCACTGAAGCTTTCTTT. This chain connects TRBV21-1 to TRBJ1-1. TRBV21-1 counts as a pseudogene. CDR3 length equals 12 residues.

J is TRBJ2-7 and V is TRBV27; D is unresolved. V was cut by 6 bases and J by 4 bases, with 13 bases left in between. Germline lookup yields CDR1 MNHEY and CDR2 SMNVEV (reference sequence). The CDR3 runs to 13 residues. The CDR3 nucleotides read TGTGCCAGCAGGCTTGGAACGGTATACGAGCAGTACTTC. Protein product: CASRLGTVYEQYF.

The genes are TRBV28 and TRBJ2-1; D may be TRBD1 or TRBD2 (5 bases each). The V end was cut by 6 bases, the J end by 0 bases, with 12 bases between. Germline CDR1 reads MDHEN; CDR2 reads SYDVKM. The CDR3 runs 15 residues. In nucleotides, the CDR3 is TGTGCCAGCAGACTGGGACCTAACTCCTACAATGAGCAGTTCTTC. Protein product: CASRLGPNSYNEQFF. Full variable domain (outside the CDR3, taken from reference TRBV28 and TRBJ2-1): DVKVTQSSRYLVKRTGEKVFLECVQDMDHENMFWYRQDPGLGLRLIYFSYDVKMKEKGDIPEGYSVSREKKERFSLILESASTNQTSMYLCASRLGPNSYNEQFFGPGTRLTVL.

The genes are TRBV28 and TRBJ1-5; 7 nucleotides line up with TRBD1. This CDR3 contains 18 residues. Germline trimming cut 6 bases from V and 0 bases from J; bases unmatched to any gene: 14. Germline CDR1 MDHEN, CDR2 SYDVKM. DNA for the CDR3: TGTGCCAGCAGGGTTGAGGGCAGGGGGAGGTATAGCAATCAGCCCCAGCATTTT. Amino acid sequence: CASRVEGRGRYSNQPQHF.

The chain recombines TRBV9 with TRBJ2-7, with TRBD2 matching over 8 bases. This CDR3 spans 16 amino acids. Germline values: CDR1 SGDLS, CDR2 YYNGEE. J gave up 7 bases and V 3 bases, and 15 bases lay outside the gene matches. CDR3 nucleotides: TGTGCCAGCAGCGAGGAGGGACTAGGCGGTTGGGATGAGCAGTACTTC. Its protein product is CASSEEGLGGWDEQYF.

Turning to this clone: A junction boundary mismatches the germline segment, possibly from a read error. V usage is TRBV19 and J usage is TRBJ2-7; TRBD2 matches 7 bases. The CDR3 covers 15 residues. Germline lookup yields CDR1 LNHDA and CDR2 SQIVND (reference sequence). Here the CDR3 reads CASSIGLGGIYAQYF. DNA of the CDR3: TGTGCCAGTAGTATTGGTCTGGGGGGGATCTACGCGCAGTACTTC.

The chain couples TRBV7-9 to TRBJ2-3, with 8 bases that match TRBD1. CDR1 is SEHNR and CDR2 is FQNEAQ in the germline V gene (reference sequence). The length of the CDR3 is 19 residues. V gave up 7 bases and J gave up 2 bases; unmatched junction bases: 20. CDR3: CASTLPGQGGYRDTDTQYF. CDR3 DNA sequence: TGTGCCAGCACTCTTCCCGGACAGGGCGGGTACCGTGACACAGATACGCAGTATTTT.

The chain carries TRBV21-1 and TRBJ2-2; TRBD2 is taken as the D call from the table, unchecked against the DNA. TRBV21-1 counts as a pseudogene. The CDR3 extends over 16 amino acids. CDR3 in amino acids: CASSCILRLNTGELFF. CDR3 sequence (DNA): TGTGCCAGCAGCTGCATTTTACGCCTAAACACCGGGGAGCTGTTTTTT.

V and J are TRBV5-4 and TRBJ2-7, with D possibly matching TRBD2 (5 bases). The CDR3 is 12 amino acids. The V end was cut by 3 bases, the J end by 6 bases, with 10 bases between. Germline assignment: CDR1 SGHNT and CDR2 YYREEE (reference sequence). CDR3 in DNA: TGTGCCAGCAGCTCGAAGGGAGCCGAGCAGTACTTC. Protein: CASSSKGAEQYF.

The V and J genes are TRBV19 and TRBJ1-5, with D maybe TRBD1 (5 bases). Looked up from germline, CDR1 is LNHDA and CDR2 is SQIVND (reference sequence). With 3 bases removed from V and 5 bases from J, the gap between germline ends came to 14 bases. The CDR3 totals 15 residues. This CDR3 is CASSILQVPDQPQHF. The CDR3 bases are TGTGCCAGTAGTATCTTACAGGTTCCCGATCAGCCCCAGCATTTT. The full variable domain, its missing parts supplied by reference TRBV19 and TRBJ1-5, is DGGITQSPKYLFRKEGQNVTLSCEQNLNHDAMYWYRQDPGQGLRLIYYSQIVNDFQKGDIAEGYSVSREKKESFPLTVTSAQKNPTAFYLCASSILQVPDQPQHFGDGTRLSIL.

The rearrangement links TRBV4-1 to TRBJ2-3; D may be TRBD2 (5 bases). CDR1 and CDR2 (germline): MGHRA, YSYEKL. Trimming removed 1 base from V and 6 bases from J, with 11 bases in between. The CDR3 runs to 14 residues. The CDR3 region has the DNA TGCGCCAGCAGCCAAGGACGGGGTTGGGATACGCAGTATTTT. Its protein product is CASSQGRGWDTQYF.

This chain links TRBV6-5 with TRBJ2-3; 8 bases align to TRBD2. CDR3 size: 16 residues. Germline V gene sequence: CDR1 MNHEY, CDR2 SVGAGI. Trimming took 2 bases from V and 3 from J; bases not matched to a gene: 7. The CDR3 DNA sequence: TGTGCCAGCAGTTACCTCGGGGGGGGCCGAACAGATACGCAGTATTTT. Protein product: CASSYLGGGRTDTQYF.

The chain recombines TRBV7-9 with TRBJ2-1, with TRBD1 matching over 8 bases. CDR1 and CDR2 (germline): SEHNR, FQNEAQ (reference sequence). Losses at the gene ends were 5 bases for V and 0 bases for J; bases not matched to a gene: 3. There are 15 residues in the CDR3. The CDR3 nucleotides are TGTGCCAGCAGCGGGACAGGAAGCTCCTACAATGAGCAGTTCTTC. It encodes CASSGTGSSYNEQFF.

The V gene is TRBV5-8, the J gene TRBJ1-2; D is uncertain. V gave up 1 base and J gave up 8 bases, with 9 bases separating them. CDR3 size: 12 residues. Germline V gives CDR1 SGHTS, CDR2 YDEGEE. CDR3 amino acids: CASSLWVRGYTF. The CDR3 nucleotides are TGTGCCAGCAGCTTGTGGGTTAGGGGCTACACCTTC.

This clone is a singleton in its sample. V and J are TRBV28 and TRBJ1-4, with 7 bases lining up with TRBD1. The V segment lost 3 bases and the J segment 8 bases; nucleotides outside the gene matches: 3. The CDR3 covers 13 residues. Germline V CDR1 and CDR2: MDHEN, SYDVKM. The CDR3 nucleotides read TGTGCCAGCAGTTTCAGGGGGGGAGAAAAACTGTTTTTT. Encoded protein: CASSFRGGEKLFF.

The V gene is TRBV29-1, the J gene TRBJ2-7, with D unresolved. The V gene lost 7 bases and the J gene lost 0 bases, with 13 bases spanning the gap. The CDR3 totals 13 residues. The germline V gene encodes CDR1 SQVTM and CDR2 ANQGSEA. As DNA, the CDR3 is TGCAGCGCTCGGGCTCGAAGCTCCTACGAGCAGTACTTC. Protein: CSARARSSYEQYF.

The CDR3 protein is CSVETGVWEQYF. Written as DNA, the CDR3 is TGCAGCGTGGAGACAGGGGTGTGGGAGCAGTACTTC. The chain recombines TRBV29-1 with TRBJ2-7, with 8 bases aligning to TRBD1. Germline CDR1 SQVTM, CDR2 ANQGSEA. The CDR3 is 12 residues long. The ends lost 6 bases at V and 7 bases at J; junction bases unmatched: 8.

The chain is built from TRBV4-1 and TRBJ1-2, with 11 bases that match TRBD1. Looked up from germline, CDR1 is MGHRA and CDR2 is YSYEKL. The CDR3 runs to 15 residues. V lost 6 bases, J lost 8 bases, and 11 bases stayed unmatched. As DNA, the CDR3 is TGCGCCAGCAGTTCCAAGGGACAGGGGGTAAGCGGCTACACCTTC. It is translated as CASSSKGQGVSGYTF.

This rearrangement joins TRBV27 to TRBJ1-4; no reliable D call. V lost 5 bases and J lost 3, with 19 bases in between. Germline V gene data show CDR1 as MNHEY and CDR2 as SMNVEV (reference sequence). The length of the CDR3 is 17 residues. In DNA form, the CDR3 reads TGTGCCAGCAGTCTCCAAAATCGACGGGGAGCTAATGAAAAACTGTTTTTT. Amino acid sequence: CASSLQNRRGANEKLFF.

This chain uses TRBV19 with TRBJ2-5; D is uncertain. Trimming stripped 0 bases from V and 7 bases from J, with 9 bases between. Germline lookup yields CDR1 LNHDA and CDR2 SQIVND (reference sequence). This CDR3 has 13 residues. CDR3 DNA: TGTGCCAGTAGTATAGACCTTTGGGGGACCCAGTACTTC. Translated: CASSIDLWGTQYF.

The rearrangement uses TRBV4-3 and TRBJ1-5, with D unclear. V dropped 4 bases and J dropped 3 bases, with 10 bases sitting between them. This CDR3 contains 14 residues. The germline CDR1 and CDR2 sequences are LGHNA and YSLEER. CDR3 nucleotides: TGCGCCAGCAGCCCAGCGGAGTACAATCAGCCCCAGCATTTT. Residues: CASSPAEYNQPQHF.

This clone was counted only a few times. The chain uses TRBV21-1 and TRBJ2-7; the table's D call TRBD2 went unverified against the DNA. TRBV21-1 is a pseudogene. This CDR3 is built from 15 residues. Here the CDR3 reads CASSKVAGGVPEQYF. CDR3 coding DNA: TGTGCCAGCAGCAAGGTAGCGGGAGGGGTACCCGAGCAGTACTTC.

The CDR3 sequence: CASSQGRYGYTF. The CDR3 DNA reads as TGCGCCAGCAGCCAAGGTCGGTATGGCTACACCTTC. V and J are TRBV4-1 and TRBJ1-2; no clear D gene. Deletions cut 1 base from V and 5 bases from J, with 5 bases between. The CDR3 runs 12 residues. Germline CDR1 and CDR2: MGHRA and YSYEKL.

The chain couples TRBV9 to TRBJ1-2, with D perhaps matching TRBD1 (6 bases). V was clipped by 3 bases and J by 7 bases, with 16 bases between them. Looked up from germline, CDR1 is SGDLS and CDR2 is YYNGEE. This CDR3 spans 14 amino acids. The CDR3 coding sequence is TGTGCCAGCAGCGCCGACCCAGGACAGCTTGGCTACACCTTC. It is translated as CASSADPGQLGYTF.

The chain links TRBV7-9 to TRBJ2-1, with D perhaps TRBD2 (5 bases). This CDR3 region has 15 residues. V was cut by 5 bases and J by 6 bases, with 17 bases left in between. CDR1 and CDR2 from the germline V gene are SEHNR and FQNEAQ (reference sequence). The CDR3 region has the DNA TGTGCCAGCAGCCCGTCGGGCGGGCAAAGCAATGAGCAGTTCTTC. Amino acid sequence: CASSPSGGQSNEQFF.

The gene calls are TRBV1 and TRBJ2-1; TRBD2 is taken as the D call from the table, unchecked against the DNA. TRBV1 is noted as a pseudogene. This CDR3 contains 19 residues. The CDR3 bases are TGCACCAGCAGCCGGCTAGCGGGTCCGTCCGCTCGCTCCTACAATGAGCAGTTCTTC. Its protein is CTSSRLAGPSARSYNEQFF.

V is TRBV9 and J is TRBJ2-7; 7 positions match TRBD2. CDR1 and CDR2 from the germline V gene are SGDLS and YYNGEE. The junction had 7 bases not matched to a gene; V was cut back by 7 bases and J by 3 bases. The CDR3 consists of 13 residues. In DNA form, the CDR3 reads TGTGCCAGCGGCAGAGGCGGGGGCTACGAGCAGTACTTC. It translates to CASGRGGGYEQYF.

This clone has only one observation. The V gene is TRBV2, the J gene TRBJ1-1; D not certain. CDR3 length equals 13 residues. Germline V gene data show CDR1 as SNHLY and CDR2 as FYNNEI. V lost 4 bases and J 6 bases, leaving 12 bases between the germline ends. CDR3: CASSVVGSPEAFF. The CDR3 region has the DNA TGTGCCAGCAGTGTGGTAGGGTCTCCTGAAGCTTTCTTT.

The chain uses TRBV28 and TRBJ2-2; 13 positions agree with TRBD2. Unmatched junction bases numbered 11, after V lost 6 bases and J lost 4 bases. The V gene's germline CDR1 is MDHEN and CDR2 SYDVKM. The CDR3 runs 18 residues. Written as DNA, the CDR3 is TGTGCCAGCAGCCCAAGGACTAGCGGGAGTAGTGGCACCGGGGAGCTGTTTTTT. As protein: CASSPRTSGSSGTGELFF.

CDR3 region: CASSYTIFAYNEQFF. Written as DNA, the CDR3 is TGTGCCAGCAGCTACACTATATTTGCCTACAATGAGCAGTTCTTC. The chain uses TRBV7-2 and TRBJ2-1; D unclear. The CDR3 is made up of 15 amino acids. The germline V gene has CDR1 SGHTA and CDR2 FQGNSA. Trimming removed 4 bases from V and 2 bases from J, with 12 bases in between.

The sample holds one count of this clone. The V gene is TRBV2, the J gene TRBJ2-7; perhaps TRBD2 as D (7 bases). Trimming left V 8 bases short and J 9 bases short, with 20 bases between. The germline V gene encodes CDR1 SNHLY and CDR2 FYNNEI. This CDR3 is built from 13 residues. The CDR3 is CASSSPGEGVQYF. Written as DNA, the CDR3 is TGTGCCAGCTCCTCTCCCGGGGAGGGGGTGCAGTACTTC.